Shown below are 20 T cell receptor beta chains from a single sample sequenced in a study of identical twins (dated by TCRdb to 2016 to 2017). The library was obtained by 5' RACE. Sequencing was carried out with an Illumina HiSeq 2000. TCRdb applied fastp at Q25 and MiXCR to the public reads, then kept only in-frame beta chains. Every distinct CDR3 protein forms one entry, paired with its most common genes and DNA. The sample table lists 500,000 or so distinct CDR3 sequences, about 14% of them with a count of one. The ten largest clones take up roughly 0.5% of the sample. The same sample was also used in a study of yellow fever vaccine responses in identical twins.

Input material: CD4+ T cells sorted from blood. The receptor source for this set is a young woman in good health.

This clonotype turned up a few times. CDR3 coding DNA: TGCAGCGTTGAAGGATTAAGCGGGGGCACCTACAATGAGCAGTTCTTC. It translates to CSVEGLSGGTYNEQFF. The chain uses TRBV29-1 and TRBJ2-1, with 8 bases lining up with TRBD2. CDR1 is SQVTM, CDR2 ANQGSEA, per germline. This CDR3 contains 16 residues. With V trimmed by 1 base and J by 2 bases, 7 bases remained unmatched.

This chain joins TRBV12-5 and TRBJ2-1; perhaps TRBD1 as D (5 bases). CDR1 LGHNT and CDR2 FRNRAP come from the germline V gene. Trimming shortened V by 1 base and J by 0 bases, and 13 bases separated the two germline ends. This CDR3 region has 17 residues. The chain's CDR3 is CASGLGKRQSSYNEQFF. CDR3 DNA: TGTGCTAGTGGTTTGGGAAAACGACAGAGCTCCTACAATGAGCAGTTCTTC.

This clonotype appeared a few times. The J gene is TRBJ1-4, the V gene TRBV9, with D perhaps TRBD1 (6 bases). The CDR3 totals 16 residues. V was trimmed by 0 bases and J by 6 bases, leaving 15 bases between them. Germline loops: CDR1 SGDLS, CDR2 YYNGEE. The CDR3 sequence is CASSVATGAQYEKLFF. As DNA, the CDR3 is TGTGCCAGCAGCGTAGCTACGGGGGCTCAATATGAAAAACTGTTTTTT.

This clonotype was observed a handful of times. The CDR3 DNA reads TGCGCCAGCAGCCCCGGGCGGGGCTACACCTTC. As protein: CASSPGRGYTF. V usage is TRBV5-1 and J usage is TRBJ1-2, with D unclear. V was clipped by 4 bases and J by 8 bases, with 9 bases between them. Looked up from germline, CDR1 is SGHRS and CDR2 is YFSETQ. This CDR3 is built from 11 residues.

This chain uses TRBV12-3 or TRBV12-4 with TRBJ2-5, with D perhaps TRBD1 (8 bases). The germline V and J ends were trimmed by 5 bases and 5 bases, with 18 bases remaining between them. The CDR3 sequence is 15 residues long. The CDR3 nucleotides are TGTGCCAGCAGTCCAGGACAGGGAGGGTGGGAGACCCAGTACTTC. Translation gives CASSPGQGGWETQYF.

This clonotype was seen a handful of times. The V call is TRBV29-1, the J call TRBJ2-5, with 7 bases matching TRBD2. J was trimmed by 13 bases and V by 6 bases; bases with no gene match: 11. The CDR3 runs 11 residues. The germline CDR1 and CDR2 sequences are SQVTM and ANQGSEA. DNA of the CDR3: TGCAGCGTGGAACTCGTTGGGAGGGGGTACTTC. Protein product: CSVELVGRGYF.

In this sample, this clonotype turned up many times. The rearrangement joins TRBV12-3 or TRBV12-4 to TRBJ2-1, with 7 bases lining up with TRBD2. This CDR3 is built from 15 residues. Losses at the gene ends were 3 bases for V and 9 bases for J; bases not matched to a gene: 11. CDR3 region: CASSFPASGSGEQFF. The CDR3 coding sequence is TGTGCCAGCAGTTTTCCTGCTAGCGGAAGTGGTGAGCAGTTCTTC.

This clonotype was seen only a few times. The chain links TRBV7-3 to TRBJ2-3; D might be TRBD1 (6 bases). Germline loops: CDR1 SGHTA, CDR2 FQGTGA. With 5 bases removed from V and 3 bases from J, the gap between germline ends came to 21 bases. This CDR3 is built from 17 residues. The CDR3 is CASSLRRGGGRTDTQYF. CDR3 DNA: TGTGCCAGCAGCCTAAGACGAGGGGGTGGTCGTACAGATACGCAGTATTTT.

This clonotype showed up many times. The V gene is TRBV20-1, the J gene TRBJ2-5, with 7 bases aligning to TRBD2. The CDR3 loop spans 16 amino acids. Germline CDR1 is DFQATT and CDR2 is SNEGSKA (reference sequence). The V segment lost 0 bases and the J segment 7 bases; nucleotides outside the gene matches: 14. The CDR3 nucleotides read TGCAGTGCTAGAGATCCTGGACGCGGGAGAGCCGGGACCCAGTACTTC. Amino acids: CSARDPGRGRAGTQYF.

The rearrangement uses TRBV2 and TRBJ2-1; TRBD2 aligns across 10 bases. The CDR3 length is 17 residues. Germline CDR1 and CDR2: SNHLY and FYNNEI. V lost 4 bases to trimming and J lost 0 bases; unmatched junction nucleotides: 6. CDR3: CASSVELAGNSYNEQFF. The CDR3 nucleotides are TGTGCCAGCAGTGTTGAACTAGCGGGGAACTCCTACAATGAGCAGTTCTTC.

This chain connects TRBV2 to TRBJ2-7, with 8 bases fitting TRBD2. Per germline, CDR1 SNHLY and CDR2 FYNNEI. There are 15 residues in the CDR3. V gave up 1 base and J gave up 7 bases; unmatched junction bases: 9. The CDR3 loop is CASSEVGGVGREQYF. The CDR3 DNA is TGTGCCAGCAGTGAAGTCGGGGGGGTTGGGAGAGAGCAGTACTTC.

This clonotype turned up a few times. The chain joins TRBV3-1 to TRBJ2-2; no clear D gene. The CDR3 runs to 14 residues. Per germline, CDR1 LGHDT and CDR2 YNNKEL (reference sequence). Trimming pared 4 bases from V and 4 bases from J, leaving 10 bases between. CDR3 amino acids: CASSPYTGTGELFF. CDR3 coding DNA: TGTGCCAGCAGCCCATACACGGGCACCGGGGAGCTGTTTTTT.

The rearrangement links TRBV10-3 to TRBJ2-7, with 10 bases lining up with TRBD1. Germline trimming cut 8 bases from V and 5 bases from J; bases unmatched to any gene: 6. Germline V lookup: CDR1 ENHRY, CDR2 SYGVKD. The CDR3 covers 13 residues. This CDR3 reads CAIGTGVGNEQYF. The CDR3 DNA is TGTGCCATCGGGACAGGGGTAGGAAACGAGCAGTACTTC.

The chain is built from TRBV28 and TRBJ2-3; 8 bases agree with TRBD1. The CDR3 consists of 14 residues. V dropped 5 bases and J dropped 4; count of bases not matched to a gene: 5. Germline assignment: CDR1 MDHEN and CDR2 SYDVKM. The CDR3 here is CASSADRGADTQYF. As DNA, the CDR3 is TGTGCCAGCAGTGCAGACAGGGGCGCAGATACGCAGTATTTT.

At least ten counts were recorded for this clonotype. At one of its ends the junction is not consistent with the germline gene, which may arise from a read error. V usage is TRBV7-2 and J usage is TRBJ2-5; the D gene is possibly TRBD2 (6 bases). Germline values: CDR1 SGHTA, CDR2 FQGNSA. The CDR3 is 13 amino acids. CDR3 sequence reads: CASSLGGRETQYF. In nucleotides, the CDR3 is TGTGCCAGCAGTTTAGGAGGGAGAGAGACCCAGTACTTC.

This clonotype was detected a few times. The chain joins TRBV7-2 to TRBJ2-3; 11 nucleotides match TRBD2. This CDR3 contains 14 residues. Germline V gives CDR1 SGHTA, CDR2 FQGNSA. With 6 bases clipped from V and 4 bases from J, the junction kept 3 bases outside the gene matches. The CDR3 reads CASRLAGDPDTQYF. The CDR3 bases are TGTGCCAGCAGACTAGCGGGAGACCCAGATACGCAGTATTTT. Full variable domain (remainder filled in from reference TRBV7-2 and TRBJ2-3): GAGVSQSPSNKVTEKGKDVELRCDPISGHTALYWYRQSLGQGLEFLIYFQGNSAPDKSGLPSDRFSAERTGGSVSTLTIQRTQQEDSAVYLCASRLAGDPDTQYFGPGTRLTVL.

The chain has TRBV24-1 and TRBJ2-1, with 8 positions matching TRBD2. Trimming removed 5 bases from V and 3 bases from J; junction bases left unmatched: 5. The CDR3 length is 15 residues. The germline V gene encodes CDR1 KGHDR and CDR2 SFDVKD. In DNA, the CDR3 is TGTGCCACCAGTGTTACTAGCGGTTACTACAATGAGCAGTTCTTC. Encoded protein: CATSVTSGYYNEQFF.

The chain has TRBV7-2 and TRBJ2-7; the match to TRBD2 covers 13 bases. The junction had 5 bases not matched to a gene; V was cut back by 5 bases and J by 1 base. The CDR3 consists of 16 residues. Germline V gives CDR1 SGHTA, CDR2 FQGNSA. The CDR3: CASSRGTSGISYEQYF. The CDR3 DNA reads TGTGCCAGCAGCCGTGGGACTAGCGGGATATCCTACGAGCAGTACTTC.

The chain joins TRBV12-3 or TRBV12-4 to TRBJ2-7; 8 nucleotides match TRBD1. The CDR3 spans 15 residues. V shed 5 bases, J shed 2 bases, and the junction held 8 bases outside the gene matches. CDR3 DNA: TGTGCCAGCAGTATGACAGGGGCCGCCGCCTACGAGCAGTACTTC. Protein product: CASSMTGAAAYEQYF.

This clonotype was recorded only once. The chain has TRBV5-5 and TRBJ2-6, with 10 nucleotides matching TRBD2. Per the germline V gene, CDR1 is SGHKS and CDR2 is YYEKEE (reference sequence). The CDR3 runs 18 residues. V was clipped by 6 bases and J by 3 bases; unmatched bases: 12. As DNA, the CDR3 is TGTGCCAGCACAAAGCGGGAGCGGGGGGGCGTTGGGGCCAACGTCCTGACTTTC. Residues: CASTKRERGGVGANVLTF.